Presented here are 18 T cell receptor beta chains from one specimen sequenced in a study of T cell responses to AZD1222 COVID-19 vaccine. Some clones are missing from TCRdb's copy, which holds only in-frame ones; the method was immunoSEQ multiplex PCR. The table shows about 93,000 clones, with about 90% occurring only once. The specimen comprised peripheral blood, sampled on day 0 of MenACWY control vaccination. Receptors originate from an adult in good health.

The gene calls are TRBV7-2 and TRBJ2-5, with 9 nucleotides matching TRBD1. Germline V gives CDR1 SGHTA, CDR2 FQGNSA. The CDR3 is made up of 14 amino acids. V dropped 5 bases and J dropped 5; count of bases not matched to a gene: 6. The CDR3 nucleotides are TGTGCCAGCAGCACGAGGACAGGGGTGGAGACCCAGTACTTC. Translating gives CASSTRTGVETQYF.

The chain joins TRBV10-3 to TRBJ1-1; D perhaps matches TRBD1 (5 bases). Trimming took 1 base from V and 4 from J, leaving 13 bases between them. Germline CDR1 ENHRY, CDR2 SYGVKD. The CDR3 covers 15 residues. CDR3: CAISELVGGGTEAFF. The DNA for the CDR3 is TGTGCCATCAGTGAGTTAGTGGGTGGGGGCACTGAAGCTTTCTTT.

This clone was observed once. The chain couples TRBV7-2 to TRBJ2-3, with D uncertain. This CDR3 spans 14 amino acids. V lost 5 bases and J 3 bases, leaving 12 bases between the germline ends. Germline V CDR1 and CDR2: SGHTA, FQGNSA. The CDR3 here is CASSLPADTDTQYF. The CDR3 DNA sequence: TGTGCCAGCAGCCTACCGGCAGATACAGATACGCAGTATTTT.

The V call is TRBV28, the J call TRBJ1-2; TRBD1 might be the D (5 bases). Germline V gene data show CDR1 as MDHEN and CDR2 as SYDVKM. The CDR3 loop spans 11 amino acids. V was pared by 8 bases and J by 10 bases, with 14 bases between. The CDR3 loop is CASVGTSYYTF. The CDR3 region has the DNA TGTGCCAGCGTTGGGACTTCCTACTACACCTTC.

The CDR3 spells CASSLGTVNEKLFF. The CDR3, as DNA: TGTGCCAGCAGTCTGGGGACAGTTAATGAAAAACTGTTTTTT. The chain has TRBV6-5 and TRBJ1-4, with 7 nucleotides matching TRBD1. V dropped 5 bases and J dropped 4; count of bases not matched to a gene: 4. Germline V gene lookup returns CDR1 MNHEY and CDR2 SVGAGI. This CDR3 has 14 amino acids.

The genes are TRBV19 and TRBJ1-4; 7 bases fit TRBD1. The CDR3 consists of 16 residues. Germline V gene lookup returns CDR1 LNHDA and CDR2 SQIVND (reference sequence). With V trimmed by 9 bases and J by 7 bases, 17 bases remained unmatched. CDR3 DNA: TGTGCCAGGAATATAAAAAGCAGGGGGGAAGGTGAAAAACTGTTTTTT. The encoded protein is CARNIKSRGEGEKLFF.

This clone was counted a single time. The chain recombines TRBV5-1 with TRBJ1-1; 8 bases agree with TRBD1. This CDR3 contains 13 residues. The junction had 4 bases not matched to a gene; V was cut back by 4 bases and J by 5 bases. Germline loops: CDR1 SGHRS, CDR2 YFSETQ. CDR3 bases: TGCGCCAGCAGCGACCAGGGGGCTACTGAAGCTTTCTTT. It encodes CASSDQGATEAFF.

Comment on this clone: Other DNA sequences from this sample encode an identical CDR3 as well. The chain employs TRBV4-1 and TRBJ1-5; D is unresolved. V was shortened by 1 base and J by 3 bases, with 4 bases between the two germline ends. This CDR3 comprises 13 residues. Germline-derived CDR1 and CDR2 are MGHRA and YSYEKL. This CDR3 is CASSQGLNQPQHF. CDR3 sequence (DNA): TGCGCCAGCAGCCAAGGTCTCAATCAGCCCCAGCATTTT.

The chain joins TRBV5-1 to TRBJ1-6, with D maybe TRBD1 (5 bases). Germline CDR1 is SGHRS and CDR2 is YFSETQ. The CDR3 is 17 residues long. Trimming left V 3 bases short and J 0 bases short, with 13 bases between. The CDR3 DNA reads TGCGCCAGCAGCTGGGGGTCTCAGAGCTCCTATAATTCACCCCTCCACTTT. It translates to CASSWGSQSSYNSPLHF.

This sequence joins TRBV7-2 and TRBJ1-1, with 9 bases aligning to TRBD1. The CDR3 is made up of 14 amino acids. In germline, CDR1 is SGHTA, CDR2 FQGNSA. V was clipped by 5 bases and J by 1 base; unmatched bases: 2. The CDR3 protein is CASSGDRANTEAFF. The CDR3 nucleotides read TGTGCCAGCAGCGGGGACAGGGCGAACACTGAAGCTTTCTTT.

The V gene is TRBV3-1 (or the pseudogene TRBV3-2), the J gene TRBJ2-1, with TRBD1 as a possible D gene (5 bases). V was trimmed by 2 bases and J by 3 bases, leaving 14 bases between them. This CDR3 contains 16 residues. Germline values: CDR1 LGHDT, CDR2 YNNKEL (reference sequence). The CDR3 DNA is TGTGCCAGCAGCCAAAGCGCAGCAGGGATCTACAATGAGCAGTTCTTC. The encoded protein is CASSQSAAGIYNEQFF.

J is TRBJ2-6 and V is TRBV19; 7 bases map to TRBD1. V trimming: 9 bases; J trimming: 4 bases; junction bases outside the gene matches: 6. Germline-derived CDR1 and CDR2 are LNHDA and SQIVND (reference sequence). The CDR3 contains 14 residues. The CDR3 sequence is CASLDRAGANVLTF. The DNA for the CDR3 is TGTGCCAGCCTAGACAGGGCCGGGGCCAACGTCCTGACTTTC.

The chain combines TRBV12-3 or TRBV12-4 with TRBJ1-3; D may be TRBD1 (6 bases). V gave up 8 bases and J gave up 0 bases, with 8 bases separating them. The CDR3 extends over 13 amino acids. As DNA, the CDR3 is TGTGCCAGCTCAGGGGACTCTGGAAACACCATATATTTT. Its protein is CASSGDSGNTIYF.

The chain uses TRBV19 and TRBJ1-2, with TRBD1 identical over 7 bases. V shed 7 bases and J 8 bases; nucleotides not matched to a gene: 10. The germline V gene has CDR1 LNHDA and CDR2 SQIVND (reference sequence). CDR3 length: 13 residues. CDR3 in DNA: TGTGCCAGTACTGTACAGGGGCCGGGGGGCTACACCTTC. Protein product: CASTVQGPGGYTF.

The V gene is TRBV6-5, the J gene TRBJ2-2; D may be TRBD2 (7 bases). V shed 8 bases and J shed 3 bases, with 13 bases lying between them. The CDR3 is 14 residues long. CDR1 and CDR2 from the germline V gene are MNHEY and SVGAGI. The CDR3 DNA is TGTGCCAGCTGGGGGGGGCCCTACACCGGGGAGCTGTTTTTT. Amino acids: CASWGGPYTGELFF.

The rearrangement joins TRBV15 to TRBJ1-5; perhaps TRBD1 as D (6 bases). The CDR3 extends over 15 amino acids. With 0 bases removed from V and 6 bases from J, the gap between germline ends came to 12 bases. Germline assignment: CDR1 LNHNV and CDR2 YYDKDF (reference sequence). CDR3 in DNA: TGTGCCACCAGCAGAGATCTACAGGGACGTCAGCCCCAGCATTTT. Its translation is CATSRDLQGRQPQHF. The full variable domain, completed using reference TRBV15 and TRBJ1-5, is DAMVIQNPRYQVTQFGKPVTLSCSQTLNHNVMYWYQQKSSQAPKLLFHYYDKDFNNEADTPDNFQSRRPNTSFCFLDIRSPGLGDTAMYLCATSRDLQGRQPQHFGDGTRLSIL.

The chain carries TRBV3-1 (or the pseudogene TRBV3-2) and TRBJ2-3; D is perhaps TRBD2 (5 bases). Germline V gene data show CDR1 as LGHDT and CDR2 as YNNKEL (reference sequence). Between the trimmed V and J ends, which lost 5 bases and 5 bases, there was a span of 14 bases. This CDR3 comprises 14 residues. The DNA of the CDR3 is TGTGCCAGCAGCTTGGAGACTCGGGGAGATACGCAGTATTTT. Translation gives CASSLETRGDTQYF.

The chain employs TRBV28 and TRBJ1-6; D unclear. Germline lookup yields CDR1 MDHEN and CDR2 SYDVKM. The CDR3 has 14 residues. V was pared by 5 bases and J by 7 bases, with 12 bases between. Here the CDR3 DNA reads TGTGCCAGCAGTCCCCGGGAATTCAATTCACCCCTCCACTTT. This gives the protein CASSPREFNSPLHF.